Listed here are 19 T cell receptor beta chains from one sample, sequenced in a study of cytomegalovirus exposure and HLA in healthy donors. Use of 60 Vbeta and 13 Jbeta primers characterized the PCR. Using immunoSEQ multiplex PCR, the repertoire was profiled, and TCRdb retains in-frame clones only, with some absent. The sample yields about 120,000 clones, about 68% seen once. The source material was PBMCs. These receptors all come from a man between 35 and 55 years old in good health and CMV-seropositive.

The J gene is TRBJ2-5, the V gene TRBV4-3; D perhaps matches TRBD2 (6 bases). From germline, CDR1 is LGHNA and CDR2 YSLEER. Trimming removed 2 bases from V and 5 bases from J, with 18 bases in between. The CDR3 consists of 16 residues. DNA of the CDR3: TGCGCCAGCAGCCAATACGGCGGGGAAGGCGTGGAGACCCAGTACTTC. Its translation: CASSQYGGEGVETQYF.

Only one count was recorded for this clone. V is TRBV6-1 and J is TRBJ1-3; D gene uncertain. Germline CDR1 MNHNS, CDR2 SASEGT. The germline V and J ends were trimmed by 2 bases and 0 bases, with 11 bases remaining between them. This CDR3 is 16 amino acids long. This CDR3 is CASSESETNSGNTIYF. CDR3 bases: TGTGCCAGCAGTGAATCGGAGACTAACTCTGGAAACACCATATATTTT.

The chain employs TRBV10-2 and TRBJ1-5, with D perhaps matching TRBD1 (5 bases). V was pared by 2 bases and J by 1 base, with 9 bases between. The CDR3 loop spans 15 amino acids. Germline V lookup: CDR1 WSHSY, CDR2 SAAADI. CDR3 in amino acids: CASSEGHLSNQPQHF. For the CDR3, the DNA is TGCGCCAGCAGTGAGGGACACTTAAGCAATCAGCCCCAGCATTTT.

The chain is built from TRBV5-1 and TRBJ2-3; D not certain. Germline-derived CDR1 and CDR2 are SGHRS and YFSETQ. The CDR3 extends over 13 amino acids. V lost 4 bases and J 2 bases, leaving 8 bases between the germline ends. CDR3 bases: TGCGCCAGCAGCCCAGTTACCACAGATACGCAGTATTTT. Amino acid sequence: CASSPVTTDTQYF.

J is TRBJ2-1 and V is TRBV6-1; no definite D call. The germline V and J ends were trimmed by 5 bases and 6 bases, with 11 bases remaining between them. CDR3 length: 13 amino acids. Germline CDR1 reads MNHNS; CDR2 reads SASEGT. In nucleotides, the CDR3 is TGTGCCAGCAGTTTCTTGCGGAGCAATGAGCAGTTCTTC. This translates into CASSFLRSNEQFF.

This chain links TRBV6-1 with TRBJ2-3; possible D gene TRBD1, 5 bases. Germline-derived CDR1 and CDR2 are MNHNS and SASEGT. V gave up 5 bases and J gave up 6 bases, with 18 bases separating them. The CDR3 runs 15 residues. The CDR3 protein is CASSLDTDRGDTQYF. The CDR3 nucleotides read TGTGCCAGCAGTTTGGACACGGACCGTGGGGATACGCAGTATTTT.

This chain connects TRBV7-9 to TRBJ2-3; D possibly corresponds to TRBD1 (6 bases). With 4 bases removed from V and 1 base from J, the gap between germline ends came to 9 bases. Per the germline V gene, CDR1 is SEHNR and CDR2 is FQNEAQ (reference sequence). CDR3 length: 14 residues. The chain's CDR3 is CASSSWTGTDTQYF. The CDR3, as DNA: TGTGCCAGCAGCTCATGGACAGGCACAGATACGCAGTATTTT.

About this clone: Different DNA sequences within this sample yield the same CDR3. The rearrangement links TRBV4-2 to TRBJ2-5, with 7 bases aligning to TRBD2. V trimming: 0 bases; J trimming: 4 bases; junction bases outside the gene matches: 11. Germline CDR1 is LGHNA and CDR2 is YNFKEQ. This CDR3 is built from 17 residues. In DNA form, the CDR3 reads TGTGCCAGCAGCCAAGATGACGGTCGGGGGGACTTAGAGACCCAGTACTTC. Its protein product is CASSQDDGRGDLETQYF.

The DNA of the CDR3 is TGCGCCAGCAGCTTGGCCCGCGGGGGGGGCTACGAGCAGTACTTC. Its protein product is CASSLARGGGYEQYF. The chain combines TRBV5-1 with TRBJ2-7, with 9 bases that match TRBD2. The germline V gene encodes CDR1 SGHRS and CDR2 YFSETQ. After removal of 0 bases from V and 3 bases from J, the junction contained 4 bases not matched to a gene. The CDR3 totals 15 residues. The full variable domain, its missing parts supplied by reference TRBV5-1 and TRBJ2-7, is KAGVTQTPRYLIKTRGQQVTLSCSPISGHRSVSWYQQTPGQGLQFLFEYFSETQRNKGNFPGRFSGRQFSNSRSEMNVSTLELGDSALYLCASSLARGGGYEQYFGPGTRLTVT.

The gene calls are TRBV30 and TRBJ1-6; D may be TRBD1 (6 bases). CDR1 GTSNPN and CDR2 SVGIG come from the germline V gene (reference sequence). The CDR3 contains 12 residues. With 4 bases removed from V and 8 bases from J, the gap between germline ends came to 9 bases. Written as DNA, the CDR3 is TGTGCCTGGACTCGACAGGATTCACCCCTCCACTTT. This encodes CAWTRQDSPLHF. Looking up the rest from reference TRBV30 and TRBJ1-6 gives the full variable domain: SQTIHQWPATLVQPVGSPLSLECTVEGTSNPNLYWYRQAAGRGLQLLFYSVGIGQISSEVPQNLSASRPQDRQFILSSKKLLLSDSGFYLCAWTRQDSPLHFGNGTRLTVT.

This clone was counted between two and nine times. J is TRBJ2-7 and V is TRBV6-5, with no clear D. CDR3 length equals 15 residues. Germline V gene data show CDR1 as MNHEY and CDR2 as SVGAGI. Deletions cut 7 bases from V and 0 bases from J, with 16 bases between. The CDR3 region has the DNA TGTGCCAGCACCCCATCAGGTCCGAGCTCCTACGAGCAGTACTTC. Its translation is CASTPSGPSSYEQYF.

The chain couples TRBV27 to TRBJ2-7, with TRBD1 identical over 7 bases. The CDR3 is 14 amino acids. V was pared by 6 bases and J by 6 bases, with 11 bases of the junction left unmatched. The germline CDR1 and CDR2 sequences are MNHEY and SMNVEV (reference sequence). CDR3 DNA sequence: TGTGCCAGCAGAGGAGACAGGGTAGTTGGCGAGCAGTACTTC. This translates into CASRGDRVVGEQYF.

The chain is built from TRBV27 and TRBJ2-2; TRBD1 might be the D (6 bases). The CDR3 consists of 15 residues. Trimming shortened V by 5 bases and J by 4 bases, and 14 bases separated the two germline ends. From germline, CDR1 is MNHEY and CDR2 SMNVEV (reference sequence). The CDR3 coding sequence is TGTGCCAGCAGTAGGTCGACAGGTTTCACCGGGGAGCTGTTTTTT. Protein product: CASSRSTGFTGELFF.

The chain carries TRBV19 and TRBJ2-5; perhaps TRBD2 as D (6 bases). This CDR3 region has 15 residues. Between the trimmed V and J ends, which lost 5 bases and 1 base, there was a span of 14 bases. The germline CDR1 and CDR2 sequences are LNHDA and SQIVND (reference sequence). CDR3 in amino acids: CASSPEGTIQETQYF. As DNA, the CDR3 is TGTGCCAGTAGTCCGGAGGGCACTATCCAAGAGACCCAGTACTTC.

The V gene is TRBV5-4, the J gene TRBJ1-2; 7 bases fit TRBD1. The CDR3 is 16 amino acids. The germline gives CDR1 SGHNT, CDR2 YYREEE (reference sequence). Unmatched junction bases numbered 9, after V lost 4 bases and J lost 0 bases. CDR3: CASSLPNRGPNYGYTF. The CDR3 coding sequence is TGTGCCAGCAGCCTACCCAACAGGGGCCCTAACTATGGCTACACCTTC. Looking up the rest from reference TRBV5-4 and TRBJ1-2 gives the full variable domain: ETGVTQSPTHLIKTRGQQVTLRCSSQSGHNTVSWYQQALGQGPQFIFQYYREEENGRGNFPPRFSGLQFPNYSSELNVNALELDDSALYLCASSLPNRGPNYGYTFGSGTRLTVV.

The rearrangement uses TRBV30 and TRBJ2-7; TRBD1 agrees at 8 bases. The length of the CDR3 is 16 residues. Looked up from germline, CDR1 is GTSNPN and CDR2 is SVGIG (reference sequence). Germline trimming cut 5 bases from V and 0 bases from J; bases unmatched to any gene: 12. CDR3 in DNA: TGTGCCTGGCGTCGTAGGGGGACAGGAAGCTCCTACGAGCAGTACTTC. Translating it yields CAWRRRGTGSSYEQYF.

This clone was seen only a few times. The chain uses TRBV4-1 and TRBJ2-3; D perhaps matches TRBD2 (6 bases). V gave up 1 base and J gave up 0 bases, with 8 bases separating them. Germline V gene lookup returns CDR1 MGHRA and CDR2 YSYEKL. The CDR3 totals 15 residues. CDR3 residues: CASSQVAGSTDTQYF. CDR3 nucleotides: TGCGCCAGCAGCCAAGTGGCGGGGAGCACAGATACGCAGTATTTT.

V and J are TRBV21-1 and TRBJ1-6; the table's TRBD1 call for D was not verified on the DNA. TRBV21-1 is flagged as a pseudogene. The CDR3 has 15 residues. This CDR3 reads CASSKKGAQGSPLHF. The CDR3 DNA follows: TGTGCCAGCAGCAAAAAGGGGGCTCAAGGGTCACCCCTCCACTTT.

The chain couples TRBV6-1 to TRBJ1-2, with 11 positions matching TRBD1. V lost 3 bases to trimming and J lost 5 bases; unmatched junction nucleotides: 2. Germline assignment: CDR1 MNHNS and CDR2 SASEGT. This CDR3 is 14 amino acids long. CDR3 sequence: CASSDGQGAYGYTF. The CDR3 nucleotides are TGTGCCAGCAGTGACGGACAGGGGGCTTATGGCTACACCTTC.